This TCR beta chain was retrieved from a study of blood T cell repertoires in COVID-19. As for the study in general: Acute and convalescent COVID-19 samples came from the United States, Italy and Spain.

Participants' own reports of clinical history determined their cohort assignment. Participants classified as exposed had met a COVID-19 case within 2 weeks before study entry. Sequencing was performed with immunoSEQ multiplex PCR; in TCRdb, only in-frame clones are kept and a portion is missing. The table has roughly 230,000 clones, around 84% seen once. The ends were cut back, 1 base at V and 4 bases at J, with 7 bases in the middle. Looked up from germline, CDR1 is KGHSH and CDR2 is LQKENI. The CDR3 totals 13 residues. This clone is a singleton in its sample. Sequencing used PBMCs or T cells enriched from blood (not recorded which). The source of this sequence is a woman aged 45-60 years who had been exposed to COVID-19. The gene calls are TRBV18 and TRBJ1-1, with D possibly TRBD1 on 6 matching bases. The CDR3 sequence is CASSPRDTTEAFF. The CDR3 region has the DNA TGTGCCAGCTCACCACGGGACACCACTGAAGCTTTCTTT.